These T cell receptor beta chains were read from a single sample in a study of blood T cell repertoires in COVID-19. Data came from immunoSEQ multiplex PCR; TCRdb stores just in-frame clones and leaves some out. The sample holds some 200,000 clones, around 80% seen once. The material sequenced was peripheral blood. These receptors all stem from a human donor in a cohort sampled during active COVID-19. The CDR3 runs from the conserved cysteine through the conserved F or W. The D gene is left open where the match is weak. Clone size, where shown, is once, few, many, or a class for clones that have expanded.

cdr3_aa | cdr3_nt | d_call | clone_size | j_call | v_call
CASSLLGTSGRFEQYF | TGTGCCAGCAGTTTACTCGGGACTAGCGGGAGATTCGAGCAGTACTTC | TRBD2 | once | TRBJ2-7 | TRBV28
CASSVVGEQANSPLHF | TGCGCCAGCAGTGTAGTCGGCGAACAGGCAAATTCACCCCTCCACTTT | . | . | TRBJ1-6 | TRBV10-2
CASRPGTSVDEQFF | TGTGCCAGCAGGCCCGGGACTAGCGTCGATGAGCAGTTCTTC | TRBD2 | few | TRBJ2-1 | TRBV7-9
CASSHPGQGYSNTEAFF | TGTGCCAGCAGTCATCCGGGACAGGGTTATTCGAACACTGAAGCTTTCTTT | TRBD1 | . | TRBJ1-1 | TRBV6-6
CASSLAGIGWNTEAFF | TGTGCCAGCAGTTTGGCAGGGATCGGGTGGAACACTGAAGCTTTCTTT | . | . | TRBJ1-1 | TRBV28
CASSQGAGAYEQYF | TGTGCCAGCAGCCAAGGGGCAGGGGCCTACGAGCAGTACTTC | . | . | TRBJ2-7 | TRBV4-2
CASRGGPNTEAFF | TGCGCCAGCCGGGGGGGTCCGAACACTGAAGCTTTCTTT | . | . | TRBJ1-1 | TRBV4-1
CASSPGQVNQPQHF | TGTGCCAGCAGTCCCGGACAAGTCAATCAGCCCCAGCATTTT | . | . | TRBJ1-5 | TRBV28
CASKRTGTSYEQYF | TGTGCCAGCAAGAGGACAGGGACTTCCTACGAGCAGTACTTC | TRBD1 | . | TRBJ2-7 | TRBV2
CSVPTLQGRETQYF | TGCAGCGTTCCTACCCTACAGGGGCGAGAGACCCAGTACTTC | TRBD1 | . | TRBJ2-5 | TRBV29-1
CASSYWGQGGYGYTF | TGTGCCAGCAGTTACTGGGGACAGGGAGGCTATGGCTACACCTTC | TRBD1 | medium-sized | TRBJ1-2 | TRBV6-5
CASSLGPEQYF | TGTGCCAGCAGTTTAGGCCCCGAGCAGTACTTC | . | . | TRBJ2-7 | TRBV28
CASRLAGGLNNEQFF | TGCGCCAGCAGACTAGCGGGAGGACTTAACAATGAGCAGTTCTTC | TRBD2 | . | TRBJ2-1 | TRBV5-1
CAWSVGRVPAGELFF | TGTGCCTGGAGTGTGGGCAGGGTGCCCGCCGGGGAGCTGTTTTTT | . | . | TRBJ2-2 | TRBV30
CASSVTETYEQYF | TGTGCCAGCAGTGTGACGGAGACCTACGAGCAGTACTTC | . | few | TRBJ2-7 | TRBV12-3/TRBV12-4
CASSIILGLNNEQFF | TGTGCCAGTAGTATAATTCTTGGACTAAACAATGAGCAGTTCTTC | . | . | TRBJ2-1 | TRBV19
CARRTGGDFVEKLFF | TGTGCCAGGCGGACAGGGGGCGACTTTGTAGAAAAACTGTTTTTT | TRBD1 | . | TRBJ1-4 | TRBV6-6
CASSTGEGRYEQYF | TGTGCCAGTAGTACCGGGGAAGGACGATACGAGCAGTACTTC | . | once | TRBJ2-7 | TRBV19
CSVEYGQGLYPGEQFF | TGCAGCGTTGAATACGGACAGGGGTTGTATCCCGGTGAGCAGTTCTTC | TRBD1 | . | TRBJ2-1 | TRBV29-1
CSVDVAGGNIQYF | TGCAGCGTTGATGTCGCTGGGGGGAACATTCAGTACTTC | . | . | TRBJ2-4 | TRBV29-1
CASETGTRYEQYF | TGTGCCAGTGAGACAGGGACGCGGTACGAGCAGTACTTC | TRBD1 | few | TRBJ2-7 | TRBV7-9
CASSYSSVTETQYF | TGTGCCAGCAGTTACTCGAGCGTGACAGAGACCCAGTACTTC | . | . | TRBJ2-5 | TRBV6-5
CASSDVFLGISGAKNIQYF | TGTGCCAGCAGTGACGTTTTTTTAGGGATCAGCGGGGCCAAAAACATTCAGTACTTC | . | once | TRBJ2-4 | TRBV6-4
CASSLGQGDQPQHF | TGCGCCAGCAGCTTGGGACAGGGGGATCAGCCCCAGCATTTT | TRBD1 | . | TRBJ1-5 | TRBV4-1
CASSSPGQGDEQYF | TGCGCCAGCAGCTCTCCCGGACAGGGGGACGAGCAGTACTTC | TRBD1 | . | TRBJ2-7 | TRBV5-1
CASSYGDLHYNEQFF | TGTGCCAGCAGCTACGGAGACCTACACTACAATGAGCAGTTCTTC | . | . | TRBJ2-1 | TRBV7-8
CASSPRQPDLGYTF | TGTGCCAGCTCACCCCGACAGCCCGACTTGGGCTACACCTTC | . | . | TRBJ1-2 | TRBV18
CASSLTSGRLTGELFF | TGCGCCAGCAGCCTTACTAGCGGGAGGCTTACCGGGGAGCTGTTTTTT | TRBD2 | . | TRBJ2-2 | TRBV5-1
CASSLVITVPYNEQFF | TGTGCCAGCAGCTTAGTCATCACAGTCCCCTACAATGAGCAGTTCTTC | . | . | TRBJ2-1 | TRBV7-2
CASSIGDSTQETQYF | TGTGCCAGTAGTATTGGGGACAGCACCCAAGAGACCCAGTACTTC | TRBD1 | . | TRBJ2-5 | TRBV19
CASSIGQGSYEQYF | TGTGCCAGTAGTATAGGACAGGGCTCCTACGAGCAGTACTTC | TRBD1 | . | TRBJ2-7 | TRBV19
CASSTSSGRFPYEQYF | TGTGCCAGCAGCACCTCCAGCGGGAGGTTCCCCTACGAGCAGTACTTC | TRBD2 | . | TRBJ2-7 | TRBV11-1
CASSRNRGSGIQPQHF | TGTGCCAGCAGCAGGAACCGAGGGAGTGGTATTCAGCCCCAGCATTTT | . | . | TRBJ1-5 | TRBV5-8
CASSLGPYNEQFF | TGTGCCAGCAGCCTTGGGCCATACAATGAGCAGTTCTTC | . | . | TRBJ2-1 | TRBV14
CAFRTSSVKNIQYF | TGTGCCTTCCGGACTAGTTCGGTCAAAAACATTCAGTACTTC | TRBD2 | . | TRBJ2-4 | TRBV30
CASSSTLRGYTF | TGTGCCAGCAGTTCCACCCTGAGGGGCTACACCTTC | . | . | TRBJ1-2 | TRBV12-3/TRBV12-4